Listed here are 5 T cell receptor beta chains from one sample, sequenced in a study of blood T cell repertoires in COVID-19. Produced via immunoSEQ multiplex PCR; TCRdb's table is partial and in-frame only. The table includes 400,000 to 550,000 clones, about 89% detected once. Material: peripheral blood. The receptor set was obtained from a woman aged 25 to 39 with acute or convalescent COVID-19.

The V and J genes are TRBV6-5 and TRBJ1-1; D uncertain. This CDR3 has 11 amino acids. Trimming cost V 5 bases and J 8 bases, with 9 bases left between them. Germline V lookup: CDR1 MNHEY, CDR2 SVGAGI. CDR3 amino acids: CASSKTSEAFF. CDR3 DNA sequence: TGTGCCAGCAGTAAAACGAGCGAAGCTTTCTTT.

The chain uses TRBV7-6 and TRBJ2-3, with 7 bases fitting TRBD2. With V trimmed by 2 bases and J by 2 bases, 7 bases remained unmatched. In germline, CDR1 is SGHVS, CDR2 FNYEAQ. The CDR3 loop spans 16 amino acids. Here the CDR3 reads CASSLLVAGVTDTQYF. The CDR3 DNA is TGTGCCAGCAGCTTATTGGTAGCGGGTGTCACAGATACGCAGTATTTT.

This clone was seen at least ten times. This chain links TRBV27 with TRBJ2-2, with 10 bases that match TRBD1. Germline V gene lookup returns CDR1 MNHEY and CDR2 SMNVEV (reference sequence). This CDR3 spans 15 amino acids. J was trimmed by 5 bases and V by 4 bases; bases with no gene match: 4. CDR3 protein: CASSSGQGPTGELFF. The CDR3 region has the DNA TGTGCCAGCAGTTCGGGACAGGGGCCTACCGGGGAGCTGTTTTTT.

The J gene is TRBJ1-1, the V gene TRBV21-1; the tabulated D call, TRBD1, remains unverified against the DNA. TRBV21-1 is assigned pseudogene status. This CDR3 region has 14 residues. The CDR3 nucleotides are TGTGCCAGCAGGAGCAGGGTAACGAACACTGAAGCTTTCTTT. Its protein product is CASRSRVTNTEAFF.

The rearrangement links TRBV10-2 to TRBJ1-1; maybe TRBD1 (5 bases). The ends were cut back, 7 bases at V and 2 bases at J, with 17 bases in the middle. The CDR3 spans 15 residues. The germline V gene encodes CDR1 WSHSY and CDR2 SAAADI. CDR3 in amino acids: CASTSRRGVNTEAFF. The DNA for the CDR3 is TGCGCCAGCACCTCTCGGCGGGGCGTAAACACTGAAGCTTTCTTT.